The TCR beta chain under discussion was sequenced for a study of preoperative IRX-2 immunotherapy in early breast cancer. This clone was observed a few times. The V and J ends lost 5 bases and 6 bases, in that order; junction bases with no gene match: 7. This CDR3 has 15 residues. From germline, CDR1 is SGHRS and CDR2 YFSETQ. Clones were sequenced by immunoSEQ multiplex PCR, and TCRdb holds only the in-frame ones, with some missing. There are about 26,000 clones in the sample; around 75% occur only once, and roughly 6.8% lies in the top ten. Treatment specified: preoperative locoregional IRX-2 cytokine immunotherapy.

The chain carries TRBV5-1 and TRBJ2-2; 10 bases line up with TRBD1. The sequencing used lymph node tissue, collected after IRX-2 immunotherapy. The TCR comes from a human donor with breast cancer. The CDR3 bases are TGCGCCAGCAGTCGGGACAGGGGAGGCCCCGGGGAGCTGTTTTTT. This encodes CASSRDRGGPGELFF.